The 2 T cell receptor beta chains reported below all come from one sample, sequenced in a study of blood T cell repertoires in COVID-19. The repertoire was sequenced with immunoSEQ multiplex PCR; TCRdb's copy has only in-frame clones and lacks some. The sample carries some 140,000 clones, around four fifths recorded once. Sequencing was performed on PBMCs or T cells enriched from blood (not recorded which). All receptors derive from a man aged 25-45 years who had recovered from COVID-19.

The chain is built from TRBV2 and TRBJ2-5, with TRBD1 as a possible D gene (6 bases). Germline V gene lookup returns CDR1 SNHLY and CDR2 FYNNEI. V lost 6 bases and J lost 4, with 12 bases in between. The CDR3 has 13 residues. CDR3 sequence: CASRPGAGETQYF. CDR3 nucleotide sequence: TGTGCCAGCAGGCCAGGGGCGGGAGAGACCCAGTACTTC.

The V gene is TRBV24-1, the J gene TRBJ1-2, with D unclear. This CDR3 is 15 amino acids long. Germline loops: CDR1 KGHDR, CDR2 SFDVKD. Trimming cost V 2 bases and J 8 bases, with 17 bases left between them. CDR3 amino acids: CATSDSSEAPGGYTF. CDR3 sequence (DNA): TGTGCCACCAGTGATTCCTCCGAGGCACCGGGAGGCTACACCTTC.